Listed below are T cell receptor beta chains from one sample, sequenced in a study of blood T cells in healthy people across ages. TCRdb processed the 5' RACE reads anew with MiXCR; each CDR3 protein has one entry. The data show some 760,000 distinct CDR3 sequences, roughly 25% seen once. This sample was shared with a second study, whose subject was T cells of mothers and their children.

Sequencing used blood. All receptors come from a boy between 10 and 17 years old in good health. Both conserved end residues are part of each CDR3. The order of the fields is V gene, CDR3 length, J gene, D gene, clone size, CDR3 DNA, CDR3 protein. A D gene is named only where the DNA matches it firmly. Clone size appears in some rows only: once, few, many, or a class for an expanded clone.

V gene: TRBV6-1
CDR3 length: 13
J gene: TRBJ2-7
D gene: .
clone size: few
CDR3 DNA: TGTGCCAGCTTGGGTGACCCTTCCTACGAGCAGTACTTC
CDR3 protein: CASLGDPSYEQYF

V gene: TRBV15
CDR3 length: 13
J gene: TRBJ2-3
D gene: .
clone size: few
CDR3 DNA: TGTGCCACCAGCAGAGCATCAACAGATACGCAGTATTTT
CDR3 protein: CATSRASTDTQYF

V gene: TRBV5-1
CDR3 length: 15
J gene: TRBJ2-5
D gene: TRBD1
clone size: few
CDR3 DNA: TGCGCCAGCAGCCCAAGTCCGGGACAGGGTCAGACCCAGTACTTC
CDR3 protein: CASSPSPGQGQTQYF

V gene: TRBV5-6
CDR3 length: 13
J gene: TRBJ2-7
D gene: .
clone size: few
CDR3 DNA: TGTGCCAGCAGTACCGACCACTCCTACGAGCAGTACTTC
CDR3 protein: CASSTDHSYEQYF

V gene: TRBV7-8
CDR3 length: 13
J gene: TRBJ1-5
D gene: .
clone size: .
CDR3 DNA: TGTGCCAGCAGATTAGACGGAAATCAGCCCCAGCATTTT
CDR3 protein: CASRLDGNQPQHF

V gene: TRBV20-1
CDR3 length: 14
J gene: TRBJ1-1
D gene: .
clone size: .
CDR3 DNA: TGCAGTGCTAGTAGGCGGGCCCGCAATCCTGAAGCTTTCTTT
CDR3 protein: CSASRRARNPEAFF

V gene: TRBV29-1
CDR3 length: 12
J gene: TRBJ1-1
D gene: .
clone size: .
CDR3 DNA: TGCAGCGTTGAATGGTCGGGGCCTGAAGCTTTCTTT
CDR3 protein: CSVEWSGPEAFF

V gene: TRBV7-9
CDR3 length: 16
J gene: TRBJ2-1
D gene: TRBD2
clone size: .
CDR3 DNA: TGTGCCAGCAGCTTAGCGCGGGCTAGCGGGGACAATGAGCAGTTCTTC
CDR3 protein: CASSLARASGDNEQFF

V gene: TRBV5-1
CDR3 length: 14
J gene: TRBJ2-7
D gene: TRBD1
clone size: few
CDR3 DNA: TGCGCCAGCAGCTTGGAGGACAGGTACCACGAGCAGTACTTC
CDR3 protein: CASSLEDRYHEQYF

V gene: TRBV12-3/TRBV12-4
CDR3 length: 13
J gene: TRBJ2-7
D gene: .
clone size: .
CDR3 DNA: TGTGCCAGCAGCCGGGACACCGCCTACGAGCAGTACTTC
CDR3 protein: CASSRDTAYEQYF

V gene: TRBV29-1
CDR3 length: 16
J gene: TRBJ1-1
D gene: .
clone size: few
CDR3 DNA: TGCAGCGTTGCCCCGAGTGGATCCCCGAAGAACACTGAAGCTTTCTTT
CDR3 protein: CSVAPSGSPKNTEAFF

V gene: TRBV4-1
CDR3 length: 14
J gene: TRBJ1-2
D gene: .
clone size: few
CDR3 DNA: TGCGCCAGCAGCCAAGATCGGACAGATGAAGGCTACACCTTC
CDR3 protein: CASSQDRTDEGYTF

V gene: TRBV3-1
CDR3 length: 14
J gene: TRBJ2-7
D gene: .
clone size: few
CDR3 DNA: TGTGCCAGCAGCCAACTAACCGGACGATACGAGCAGTACTTC
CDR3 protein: CASSQLTGRYEQYF

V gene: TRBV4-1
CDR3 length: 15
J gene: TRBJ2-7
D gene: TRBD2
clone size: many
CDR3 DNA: TGTGCCAGCAGCCAAGGACTAGCCGACTCCTACGAGCAGTACTTC
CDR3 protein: CASSQGLADSYEQYF

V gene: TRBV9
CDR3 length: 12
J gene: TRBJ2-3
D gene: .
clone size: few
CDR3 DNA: TGTGCCAGCAGCTCCCCTGAAGATACGCAGTATTTT
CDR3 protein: CASSSPEDTQYF

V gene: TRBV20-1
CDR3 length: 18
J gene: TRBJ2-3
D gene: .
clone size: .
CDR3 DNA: TGCAGTGCTAGAGATCTAAATGGTAGGAGCGGGCCCCCAGATACGCAGTATTTT
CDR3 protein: CSARDLNGRSGPPDTQYF

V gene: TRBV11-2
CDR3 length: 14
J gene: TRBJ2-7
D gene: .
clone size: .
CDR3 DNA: TGTGCCAGCAGCTTATATCCGGGACCCTACGAGCAGTACTTC
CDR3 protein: CASSLYPGPYEQYF

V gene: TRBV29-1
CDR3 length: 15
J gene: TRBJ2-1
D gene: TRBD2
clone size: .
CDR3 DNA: TGCAGCGTTGGGCCCCGACTAGCGGGAGACAATGAGCAGTTCTTC
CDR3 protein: CSVGPRLAGDNEQFF

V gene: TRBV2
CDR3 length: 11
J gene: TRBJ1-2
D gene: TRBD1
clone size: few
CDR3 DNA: TGTGCCAGCCAGGGGGCCAGGGGCTACACCTTC
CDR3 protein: CASQGARGYTF

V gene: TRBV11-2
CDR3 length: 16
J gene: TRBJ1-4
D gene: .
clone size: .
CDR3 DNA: TGTGCCAGCAGCTTAGGTGTTGGGACGGAGAATGAAAAACTGTTTTTT
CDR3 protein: CASSLGVGTENEKLFF

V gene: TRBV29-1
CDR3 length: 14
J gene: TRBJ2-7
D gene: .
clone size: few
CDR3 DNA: TGCAGCGTTGAAAGTGGGGCCAGCACCTACGAGCAGTACTTC
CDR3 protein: CSVESGASTYEQYF

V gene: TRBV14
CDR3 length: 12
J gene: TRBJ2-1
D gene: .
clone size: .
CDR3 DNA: TGTGCCAGCAGCCCCCCGGGTCGGGAGCAGTTCTTC
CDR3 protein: CASSPPGREQFF

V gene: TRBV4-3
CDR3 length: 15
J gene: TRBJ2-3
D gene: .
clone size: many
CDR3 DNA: TGCGCCAGCAGCCAAGAAGGTACAGGGACAGATACGCAGTATTTT
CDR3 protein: CASSQEGTGTDTQYF

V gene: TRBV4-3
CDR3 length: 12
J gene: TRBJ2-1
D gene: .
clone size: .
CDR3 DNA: TGCGCCAGCACGGACTCCTACAATGAGCAGTTCTTC
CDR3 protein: CASTDSYNEQFF

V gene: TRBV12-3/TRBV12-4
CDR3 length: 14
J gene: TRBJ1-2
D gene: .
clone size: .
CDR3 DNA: TGTGCCAGCAGCCCCGCGGGACGGATTTATGGCTACACCTTC
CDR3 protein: CASSPAGRIYGYTF

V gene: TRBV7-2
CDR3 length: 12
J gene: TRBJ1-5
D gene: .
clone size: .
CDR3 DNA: TGTGCCAGCAGCGGGGAAAATCAGCCCCAGCATTTT
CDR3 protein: CASSGENQPQHF

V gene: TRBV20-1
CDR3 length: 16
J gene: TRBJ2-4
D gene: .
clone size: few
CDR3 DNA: TGCAGTGCTAGACCGAATCTGAATATAGCCAAAAACATTCAGTACTTC
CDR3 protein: CSARPNLNIAKNIQYF

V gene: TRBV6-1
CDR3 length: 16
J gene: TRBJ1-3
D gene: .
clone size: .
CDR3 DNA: TGTGCCAGCAGTGAACTTTCTGGACAATCTGGAAACACCATATATTTT
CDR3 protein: CASSELSGQSGNTIYF

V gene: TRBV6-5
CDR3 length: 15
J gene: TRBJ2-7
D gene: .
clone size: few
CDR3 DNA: TGTGCCAGCAGTTACTTGGCCGCCGCCTCCTACGAGCAGTACTTC
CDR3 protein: CASSYLAAASYEQYF

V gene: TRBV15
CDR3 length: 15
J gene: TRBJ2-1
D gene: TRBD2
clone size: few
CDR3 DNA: TGTGCCACCAGCAGAGTTCAGGGACTAGCGGGAGAGCAGTTCTTC
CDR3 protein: CATSRVQGLAGEQFF

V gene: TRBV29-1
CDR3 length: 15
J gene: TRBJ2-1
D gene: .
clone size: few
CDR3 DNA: TGCAGCGTTGACACGGCAGGGTCAGGGAACAATGAGCAGTTCTTC
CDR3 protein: CSVDTAGSGNNEQFF

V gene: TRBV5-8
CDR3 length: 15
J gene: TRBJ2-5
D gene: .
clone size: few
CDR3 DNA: TGTGCCAGCAGCTGGCCAACCTCGGGAGCAGAGACCCAGTACTTC
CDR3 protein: CASSWPTSGAETQYF

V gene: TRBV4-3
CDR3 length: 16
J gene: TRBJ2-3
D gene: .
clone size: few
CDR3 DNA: TGCGCCAGCAGCCAAGACGGGGTAGGGGGCACAGATACGCAGTATTTT
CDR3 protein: CASSQDGVGGTDTQYF

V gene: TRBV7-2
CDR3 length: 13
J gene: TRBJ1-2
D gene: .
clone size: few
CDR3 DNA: TGTGCCAGCAGCTTCTGGGGAGCGTATGGCTACACCTTC
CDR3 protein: CASSFWGAYGYTF

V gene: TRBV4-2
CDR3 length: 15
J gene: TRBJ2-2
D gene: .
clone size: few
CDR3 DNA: TGTGCCAGCAGCCAAGAAAGTCAGAGCGCCGGGGAGCTGTTTTTT
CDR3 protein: CASSQESQSAGELFF

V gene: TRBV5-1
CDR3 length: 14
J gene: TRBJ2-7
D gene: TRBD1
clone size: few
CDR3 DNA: TGCGCCAGCAGCCTGACAGGGATCTCCTACGAGCAGTACTTC
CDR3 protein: CASSLTGISYEQYF

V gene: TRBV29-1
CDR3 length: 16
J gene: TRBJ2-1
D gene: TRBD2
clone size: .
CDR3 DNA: TGCAGCGTTGATGTAGCACTAGCGGGGGTAGGAAATGAGCAGTTCTTC
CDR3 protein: CSVDVALAGVGNEQFF

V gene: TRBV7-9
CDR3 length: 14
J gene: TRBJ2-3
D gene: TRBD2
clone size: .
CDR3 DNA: TGTGCCAGCAGCCCGAGCGGGAGCGGGGATACGCAGTATTTT
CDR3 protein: CASSPSGSGDTQYF

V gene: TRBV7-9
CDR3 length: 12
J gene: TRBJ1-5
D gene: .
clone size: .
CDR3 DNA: TGTGCCAGCAGCGCGACCAATCAGCCCCAGCATTTT
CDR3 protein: CASSATNQPQHF

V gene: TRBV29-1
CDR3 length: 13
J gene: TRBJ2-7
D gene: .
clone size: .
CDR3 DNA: TGCAGCGTACCTGGGACATCCAATTACGAGCAGTACTTC
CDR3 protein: CSVPGTSNYEQYF

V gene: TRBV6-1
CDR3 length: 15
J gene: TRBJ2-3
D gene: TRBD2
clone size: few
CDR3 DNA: TGTGCCAGCAGTGAACGGTGGGCGGGAGAGGCTACGCAGTATTTT
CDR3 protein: CASSERWAGEATQYF

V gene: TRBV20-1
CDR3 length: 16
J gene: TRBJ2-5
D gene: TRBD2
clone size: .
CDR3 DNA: TGCAGTGCTAGTCTCCCCCGAGCGGGGAGAACAGAGACCCAGTACTTC
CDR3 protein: CSASLPRAGRTETQYF

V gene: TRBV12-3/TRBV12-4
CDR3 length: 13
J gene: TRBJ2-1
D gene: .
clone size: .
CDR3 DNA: TGTGCCAGCAGTTTGCAGTACTACAATGAGCAGTTCTTC
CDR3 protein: CASSLQYYNEQFF

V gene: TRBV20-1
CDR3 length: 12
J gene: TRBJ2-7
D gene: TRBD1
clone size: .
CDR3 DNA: TGCAGTGCCGCGGACAGGGTTGGCGAGCAGTACTTC
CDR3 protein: CSAADRVGEQYF

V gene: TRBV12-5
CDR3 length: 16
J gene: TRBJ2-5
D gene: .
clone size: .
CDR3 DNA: TGTGCTAGTGGATCCTTCGAGAAGGGCGGGTTGGAGACCCAGTACTTC
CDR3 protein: CASGSFEKGGLETQYF

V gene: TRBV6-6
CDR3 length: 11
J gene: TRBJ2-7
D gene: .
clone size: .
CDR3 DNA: TGTGCCAGCAGACACAGTCGGGAGCAGTACTTC
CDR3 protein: CASRHSREQYF

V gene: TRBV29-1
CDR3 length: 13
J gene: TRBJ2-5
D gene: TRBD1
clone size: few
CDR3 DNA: TGCAGCGTGGGAGTGACAGGGCCAGAGACCCAGTACTTC
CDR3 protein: CSVGVTGPETQYF

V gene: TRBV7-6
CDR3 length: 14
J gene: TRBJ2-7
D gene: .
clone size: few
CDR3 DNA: TGTGCCAGCAGCTTACTGGAGAGCTCCTACGAGCAGTACTTC
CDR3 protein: CASSLLESSYEQYF

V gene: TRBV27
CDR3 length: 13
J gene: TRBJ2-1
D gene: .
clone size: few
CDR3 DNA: TGTGCCAGCGGAACCAGGCATGGGTATGAGCAGTTCTTC
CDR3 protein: CASGTRHGYEQFF

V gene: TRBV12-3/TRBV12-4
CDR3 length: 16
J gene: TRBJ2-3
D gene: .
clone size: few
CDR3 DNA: TGTGCCAGCAGTCCCTCTTGGGCCGCTAGCACAGATACACAGTATTTT
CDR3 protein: CASSPSWAASTDTQYF

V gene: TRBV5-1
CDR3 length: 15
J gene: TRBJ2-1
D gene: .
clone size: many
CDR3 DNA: TGCGCCAGCAGCAGTAGCGAGAGTCCCTACAATGAGCAGTTCTTC
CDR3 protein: CASSSSESPYNEQFF

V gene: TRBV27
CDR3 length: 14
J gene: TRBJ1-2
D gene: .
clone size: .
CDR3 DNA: TGTGCCAGCTCCCCAGTGCCGGATAACTATGGCTACACCTTC
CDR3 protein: CASSPVPDNYGYTF